The rows below give T cell receptor beta chains drawn from one sample of a study. From the 5' RACE reads, TCRdb called clonotypes with MiXCR, one entry per CDR3 protein. Of tens of thousands of distinct CDR3 sequences in the sample, over 20% are singletons; the top ten hold approximately 4.7%. The sequenced sample consisted of Tregs sorted from a lymph node. The receptors shown here come from a female donor with breast cancer. Each CDR3 is given with its conserved first and last residue. Fields, in order: D gene, J gene, clone size, V gene, CDR3 DNA, CDR3 protein. A D gene is named only where the DNA matches it firmly. Rows give clone size only sometimes, using once, few, many, or a class for an expanded clone.

d_gene: TRBD2
j_gene: TRBJ2-3
abundance: .
v_gene: TRBV4-2
CDR3nt: TGTGCCAGCAGCCAAGAGTGGGGCGGGAGGTTTTCAGATACGCAGTATTTT
CDR3aa: CASSQEWGGRFSDTQYF

d_gene: TRBD2
j_gene: TRBJ2-1
abundance: .
v_gene: TRBV12-3/TRBV12-4
CDR3nt: TGTGCCAGCAGGACCCTGGGTGCGGGAGGGGAGGAGCAGTTCTTC
CDR3aa: CASRTLGAGGEEQFF

d_gene: TRBD1
j_gene: TRBJ1-5
abundance: many
v_gene: TRBV6-2/TRBV6-3
CDR3nt: TGTGCCAGCAGTACAGGGGGCGGGAATCAGCCCCAGCATTTT
CDR3aa: CASSTGGGNQPQHF

d_gene: TRBD1
j_gene: TRBJ2-7
abundance: .
v_gene: TRBV5-1
CDR3nt: TGCGCCAGCAGCTGGACAGGGGGGCGCTCCTACGAGCAGTACTTC
CDR3aa: CASSWTGGRSYEQYF

d_gene: TRBD1
j_gene: TRBJ1-1
abundance: .
v_gene: TRBV7-9
CDR3nt: TGTGCCAGCAGCTTAGGAATTCCCGGGACAGGGGGTGAGACTGAAGCTTTCTTT
CDR3aa: CASSLGIPGTGGETEAFF

d_gene: .
j_gene: TRBJ1-1
abundance: few
v_gene: TRBV5-5
CDR3nt: TGTGCCAGCAGCTGGATCTTTGGGAGCGGGACTGAAGCTTTCTTT
CDR3aa: CASSWIFGSGTEAFF

d_gene: .
j_gene: TRBJ2-7
abundance: few
v_gene: TRBV4-1
CDR3nt: TGCGCCAGCAGCCAAGATGTTCCAGGGACAACCTACGAGCAGTACTTC
CDR3aa: CASSQDVPGTTYEQYF

d_gene: TRBD1
j_gene: TRBJ1-1
abundance: few
v_gene: TRBV13
CDR3nt: TGTGCCAGCAGCTTTCCCAGTCTACAGGGGATTAACACTGAAGCTTTCTTT
CDR3aa: CASSFPSLQGINTEAFF

d_gene: .
j_gene: TRBJ1-1
abundance: few
v_gene: TRBV12-3/TRBV12-4
CDR3nt: TGTGCCAGCAGGGCCAGTAGCACTGAAGCTTTCTTT
CDR3aa: CASRASSTEAFF

d_gene: TRBD2
j_gene: TRBJ2-7
abundance: many
v_gene: TRBV29-1
CDR3nt: TGCAGCGTTGAAGGGGGGGGAGAGGGATACGAGCAGTACTTC
CDR3aa: CSVEGGGEGYEQYF

d_gene: .
j_gene: TRBJ2-1
abundance: many
v_gene: TRBV9
CDR3nt: TGTGCCAGCAGCCCATTCCTGACACCCAATGAGCAGTTCTTC
CDR3aa: CASSPFLTPNEQFF

d_gene: TRBD2
j_gene: TRBJ2-1
abundance: many
v_gene: TRBV7-2
CDR3nt: TGTGCCAGCACCGGACTAGCGGGGACCTACAATGAGCAGTTCTTC
CDR3aa: CASTGLAGTYNEQFF

d_gene: .
j_gene: TRBJ1-2
abundance: many
v_gene: TRBV27
CDR3nt: TGTGCCAGCAGTTTATTTCCAGGAAACTATGGCTACACCTTC
CDR3aa: CASSLFPGNYGYTF

d_gene: .
j_gene: TRBJ1-1
abundance: many
v_gene: TRBV5-1
CDR3nt: TGCGCCAGTTGGTCTGGGACGGAGAACACTGAAGCTTTCTTT
CDR3aa: CASWSGTENTEAFF

d_gene: TRBD2
j_gene: TRBJ2-5
abundance: many
v_gene: TRBV28
CDR3nt: TGTGCCAGCACAACGGGACTAGCGGGAGTACAAGAGACCCAGTACTTC
CDR3aa: CASTTGLAGVQETQYF

d_gene: TRBD2
j_gene: TRBJ2-1
abundance: few
v_gene: TRBV4-1
CDR3nt: TGCGCCAGCAGCCAAGAGGGGGGGTCTATGGAGCAGTTCTTC
CDR3aa: CASSQEGGSMEQFF

d_gene: .
j_gene: TRBJ1-4
abundance: many
v_gene: TRBV5-6
CDR3nt: TGTGCCAGCAGTTCCCTCATGGGGCACGCAGGAAAACTGTTTTTT
CDR3aa: CASSSLMGHAGKLFF

d_gene: .
j_gene: TRBJ1-5
abundance: many
v_gene: TRBV20-1
CDR3nt: TGCAGTGCTTTTGGACAGAATCAGCCCCAGCATTTT
CDR3aa: CSAFGQNQPQHF

d_gene: .
j_gene: TRBJ2-4
abundance: .
v_gene: TRBV3-1
CDR3nt: TGTGCCAGCAGCCAAGGGGGGCGGAGCATTCAGTACTTC
CDR3aa: CASSQGGRSIQYF

d_gene: TRBD1
j_gene: TRBJ2-7
abundance: many
v_gene: TRBV4-1
CDR3nt: TGCGCCAGCAGCCAAGAAGAGACAGGGTATTTTTACGAGCAGTACTTC
CDR3aa: CASSQEETGYFYEQYF

d_gene: TRBD2
j_gene: TRBJ2-5
abundance: .
v_gene: TRBV10-2
CDR3nt: TGCGCCAGCAGTGAAGGTCCGCTTAGATTAGCGGGAGTTGGGCAAGAGACCCAGTACTTC
CDR3aa: CASSEGPLRLAGVGQETQYF

d_gene: .
j_gene: TRBJ2-5
abundance: many
v_gene: TRBV2
CDR3nt: TGTGCCAGCAGTGAAGGTCAAGGGGAGACCCAGTACTTC
CDR3aa: CASSEGQGETQYF

d_gene: .
j_gene: TRBJ1-5
abundance: few
v_gene: TRBV4-1
CDR3nt: TGCGCCAGCAGCCCACAGGGAATTGGCAATCAGCCCCAGCATTTT
CDR3aa: CASSPQGIGNQPQHF